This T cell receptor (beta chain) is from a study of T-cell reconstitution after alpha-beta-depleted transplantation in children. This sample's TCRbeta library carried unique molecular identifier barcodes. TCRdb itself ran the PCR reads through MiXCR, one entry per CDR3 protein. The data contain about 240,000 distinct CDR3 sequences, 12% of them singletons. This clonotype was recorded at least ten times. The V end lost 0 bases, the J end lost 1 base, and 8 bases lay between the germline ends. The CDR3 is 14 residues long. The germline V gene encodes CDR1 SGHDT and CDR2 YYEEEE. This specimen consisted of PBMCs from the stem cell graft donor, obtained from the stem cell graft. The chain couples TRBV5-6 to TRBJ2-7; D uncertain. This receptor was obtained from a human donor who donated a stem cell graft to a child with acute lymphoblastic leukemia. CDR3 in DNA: TGTGCCAGCAGCTTGGATCAGGTTTCCTACGAGCAGTACTTC. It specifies CASSLDQVSYEQYF.